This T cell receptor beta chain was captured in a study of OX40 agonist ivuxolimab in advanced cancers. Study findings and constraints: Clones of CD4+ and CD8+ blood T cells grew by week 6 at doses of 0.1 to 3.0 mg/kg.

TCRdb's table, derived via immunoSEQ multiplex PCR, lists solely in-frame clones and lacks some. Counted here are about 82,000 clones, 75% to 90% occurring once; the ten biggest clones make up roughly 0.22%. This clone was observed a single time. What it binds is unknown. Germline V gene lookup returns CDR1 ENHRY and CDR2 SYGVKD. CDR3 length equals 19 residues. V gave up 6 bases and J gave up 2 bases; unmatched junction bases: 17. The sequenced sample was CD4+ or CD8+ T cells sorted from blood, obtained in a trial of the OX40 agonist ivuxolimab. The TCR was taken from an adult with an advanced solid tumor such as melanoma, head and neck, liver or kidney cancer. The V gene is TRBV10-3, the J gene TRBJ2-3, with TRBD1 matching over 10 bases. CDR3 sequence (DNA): TGTGCCATCAGCCCTCACCGGGACAGGGGAAGGGGCAACACAGATACGCAGTATTTT. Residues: CAISPHRDRGRGNTDTQYF.